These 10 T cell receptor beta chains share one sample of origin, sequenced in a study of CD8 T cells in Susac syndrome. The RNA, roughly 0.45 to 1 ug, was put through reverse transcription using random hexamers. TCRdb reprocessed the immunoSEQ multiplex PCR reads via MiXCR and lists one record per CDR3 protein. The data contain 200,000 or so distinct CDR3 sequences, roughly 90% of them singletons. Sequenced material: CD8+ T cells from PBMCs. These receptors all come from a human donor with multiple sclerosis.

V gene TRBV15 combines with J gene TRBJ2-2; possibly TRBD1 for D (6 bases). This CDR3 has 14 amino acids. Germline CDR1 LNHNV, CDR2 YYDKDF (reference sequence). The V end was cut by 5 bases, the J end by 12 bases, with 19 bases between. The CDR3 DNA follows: TGTGCCACCAGCTCCAACAGGGAGACGGTGAAGCTGTTTTTT. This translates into CATSSNRETVKLFF.

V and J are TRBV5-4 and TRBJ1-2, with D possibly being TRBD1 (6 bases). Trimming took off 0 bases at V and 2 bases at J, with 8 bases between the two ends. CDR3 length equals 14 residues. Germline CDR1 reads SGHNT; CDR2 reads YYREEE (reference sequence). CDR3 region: CASSLEQGNYGYTF. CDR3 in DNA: TGTGCCAGCAGCTTGGAACAGGGCAACTATGGCTACACCTTC.

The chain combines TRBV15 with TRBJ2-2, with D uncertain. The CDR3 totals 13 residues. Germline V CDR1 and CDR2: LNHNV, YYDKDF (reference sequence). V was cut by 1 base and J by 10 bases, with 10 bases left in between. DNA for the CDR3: TGTGCCACCAGCAGAGGACCCTATCCGGAGCTGTTTTTT. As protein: CATSRGPYPELFF. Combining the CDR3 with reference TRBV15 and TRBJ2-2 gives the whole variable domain DAMVIQNPRYQVTQFGKPVTLSCSQTLNHNVMYWYQQKSSQAPKLLFHYYDKDFNNEADTPDNFQSRRPNTSFCFLDIRSPGLGDTAMYLCATSRGPYPELFFGEGSRLTVL.

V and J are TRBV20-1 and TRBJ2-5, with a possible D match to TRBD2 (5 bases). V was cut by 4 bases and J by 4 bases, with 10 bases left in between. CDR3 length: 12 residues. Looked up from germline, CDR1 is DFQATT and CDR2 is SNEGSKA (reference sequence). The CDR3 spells CSAKTGRETQYF. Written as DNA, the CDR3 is TGCAGTGCTAAAACGGGGAGAGAGACCCAGTACTTC.

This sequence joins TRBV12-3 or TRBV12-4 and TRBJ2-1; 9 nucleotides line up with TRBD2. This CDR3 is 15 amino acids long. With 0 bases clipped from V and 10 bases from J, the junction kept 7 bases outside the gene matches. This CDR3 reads CASSLALAGEREQFF. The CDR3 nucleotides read TGTGCCAGCAGTTTAGCATTAGCGGGGGAGAGGGAGCAGTTCTTC.

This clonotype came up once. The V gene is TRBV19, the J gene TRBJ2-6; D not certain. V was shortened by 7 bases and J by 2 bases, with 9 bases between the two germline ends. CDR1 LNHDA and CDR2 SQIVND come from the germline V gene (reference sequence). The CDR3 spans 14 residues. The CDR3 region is CASTPLAGANVLTF. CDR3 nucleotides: TGTGCCAGTACCCCCCTTGCTGGGGCCAACGTCCTGACTTTC.

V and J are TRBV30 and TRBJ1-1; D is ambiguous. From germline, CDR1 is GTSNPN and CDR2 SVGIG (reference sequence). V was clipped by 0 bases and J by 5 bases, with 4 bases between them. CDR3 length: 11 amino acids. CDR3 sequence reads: CAWSVSTEAFF. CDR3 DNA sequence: TGTGCCTGGAGTGTATCGACTGAAGCTTTCTTT.

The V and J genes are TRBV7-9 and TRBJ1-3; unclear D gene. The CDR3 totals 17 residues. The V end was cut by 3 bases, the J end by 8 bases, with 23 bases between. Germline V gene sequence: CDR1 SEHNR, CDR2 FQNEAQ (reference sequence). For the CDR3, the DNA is TGTGCCAGCAGCTTTTGGAGTGCAGGCTCAATGGCGGACACCATATATTTT. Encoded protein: CASSFWSAGSMADTIYF. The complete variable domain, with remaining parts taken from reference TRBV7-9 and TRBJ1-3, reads DTGVSQNPRHKITKRGQNVTFRCDPISEHNRLYWYRQTLGQGPEFLTYFQNEAQLEKSRLLSDRFSAERPKGSFSTLEIQRTEQGDSAMYLCASSFWSAGSMADTIYFGEGSWLTVV.

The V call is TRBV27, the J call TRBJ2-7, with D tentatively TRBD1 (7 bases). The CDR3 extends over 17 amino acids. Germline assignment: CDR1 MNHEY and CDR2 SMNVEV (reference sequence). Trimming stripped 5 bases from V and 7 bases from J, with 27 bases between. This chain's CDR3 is CASSPILIRGVAGEQYF. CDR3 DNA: TGTGCCAGCAGTCCAATCCTAATCAGGGGGGTCGCGGGAGAGCAGTACTTC.

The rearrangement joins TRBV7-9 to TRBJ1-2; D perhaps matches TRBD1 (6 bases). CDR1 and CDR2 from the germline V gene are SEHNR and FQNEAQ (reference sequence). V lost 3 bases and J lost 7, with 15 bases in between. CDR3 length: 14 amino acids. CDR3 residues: CASSFEGGAGGYTF. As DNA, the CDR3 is TGTGCCAGCAGCTTTGAGGGGGGGGCTGGTGGCTACACCTTC.